This T cell receptor beta chain was observed in a study of cytomegalovirus exposure and HLA in healthy donors. The PCR used 60 Vbeta and 13 Jbeta primers. Authors' data handling: A later analysis counted about 80 million unique TCR beta chains, 9.5 million to 13 million shared. Only in-frame clones appear in the TCRdb table, and some are missing; sequencing was by immunoSEQ multiplex PCR. V and J calls and clone size are as listed in that table; D and trimming were resolved from the DNA. This table has under 90,000 clones, about four fifths appearing once. The receptor's source is a man in his forties or fifties in good health and CMV-seronegative. The sequenced material came from PBMCs.

This chain's CDR3 is CASSFTGVQYF. CDR3 in DNA: TGTGCCAGCAGCTTCACCGGGGTGCAGTACTTC. The chain employs TRBV5-6 and TRBJ2-7; a possible D gene is TRBD2 (5 bases). The V and J ends lost 2 bases and 9 bases respectively, with 9 bases between them. The CDR3 loop spans 11 amino acids. CDR1 and CDR2 (germline): SGHDT, YYEEEE.